This T cell receptor (beta chain) was observed in a study of CD8+CD57+ T cells in acquired aplastic anemia. TCR beta VDJ and CDR3 profiling used genomic DNA as template. MiXCR was run by TCRdb on the reads, yielding one entry per CDR3 protein. The profile shows approximately 470,000 distinct CDR3 sequences, around 30% of them singletons. The CDR3 is made up of 13 amino acids. CDR1 is SGHVT and CDR2 is SQSDAQ in the germline V gene. Deletions cut 5 bases from V and 7 bases from J, with 12 bases between. Only patients with CD8+CD57+ cell expansion on flow cytometry were chosen for sequencing. V is TRBV7-4 and J is TRBJ2-1, with a tentative D call TRBD1 (5 bases). The sequenced material came from sorted CD4+, CD8+, or CD8+CD57+ T cells (not recorded which) from PBMCs. The receptor was derived from a human donor with aplastic anemia. In DNA form, the CDR3 reads TGTGCCAGCAGCGTCGCCAGGGCTAATGAGCAGTTCTTC. Translating it yields CASSVARANEQFF.